Below are 30 T cell receptor beta chains sequenced from a single sample in a study of cytomegalovirus exposure and HLA in healthy donors. TCRdb's table, derived via immunoSEQ multiplex PCR, lists solely in-frame clones and lacks some. Among about 180,000 clones listed, 86% were seen once. Sequences were obtained from PBMCs. The receptor set was obtained from a man between 18 and 35 years old in good health and CMV-seropositive.

The genes are TRBV2 and TRBJ1-3; 7 bases map to TRBD1. The CDR3 extends over 19 amino acids. Germline V lookup: CDR1 SNHLY, CDR2 FYNNEI. J was trimmed by 4 bases and V by 6 bases; bases with no gene match: 21. The CDR3 loop reads CASSLLDQTGPGLGNTIYF. As DNA, the CDR3 is TGTGCCAGCAGCCTTCTAGACCAGACAGGGCCCGGCCTCGGAAACACCATATATTTT.

This chain links TRBV5-6 with TRBJ2-5, with D perhaps matching TRBD2 (6 bases). V shed 5 bases and J shed 5 bases, with 7 bases lying between them. CDR1 and CDR2 from the germline V gene are SGHDT and YYEEEE. CDR3 length equals 11 residues. CDR3 bases: TGTGCCAGCAGGCGGGACGAGACCCAGTACTTC. Translation: CASRRDETQYF.

This chain joins TRBV5-8 and TRBJ1-2, with 7 bases lining up with TRBD1. Germline CDR1 is SGHTS and CDR2 is YDEGEE. This CDR3 comprises 13 residues. With 4 bases clipped from V and 4 bases from J, the junction kept 4 bases outside the gene matches. CDR3 protein: CASSIGGLYGYTF. CDR3 DNA: TGTGCCAGCAGCATAGGGGGCCTCTATGGCTACACCTTC. The entire variable domain, with the rest obtained from reference TRBV5-8 and TRBJ1-2, is as follows: EAGVTQSPTHLIKTRGQQATLRCSPISGHTSVYWYQQALGLGLQFLLWYDEGEERNRGNFPPRFSGRQFPNYSSELNVNALELEDSALYLCASSIGGLYGYTFGSGTRLTVV.

In regard to this clone: Other DNA sequences in this specimen translate into the identical CDR3. The V call is TRBV27, the J call TRBJ1-2, with D perhaps matching TRBD1 (5 bases). This CDR3 spans 12 amino acids. Trimming removed 2 bases from V and 5 bases from J, with 6 bases in between. Germline CDR1 and CDR2: MNHEY and SMNVEV (reference sequence). CDR3 coding DNA: TGTGCCAGCAGTTTACAGGGTTATGGCTACACCTTC. It specifies CASSLQGYGYTF.

This chain joins TRBV25-1 and TRBJ1-2; D is possibly TRBD1 (6 bases). Germline V CDR1 and CDR2: MGHDK, SYGVNS. This CDR3 has 15 amino acids. V dropped 4 bases and J dropped 5 bases, with 17 bases sitting between them. The CDR3: CASSAQGRGQYGYTF. The CDR3 DNA follows: TGTGCCAGCAGTGCACAGGGAAGGGGTCAATATGGCTACACCTTC.

The gene calls are TRBV13 and TRBJ2-1, with D unclear. The germline gives CDR1 PRHDT, CDR2 FYEKMQ (reference sequence). The CDR3 runs to 16 residues. Trimming left V 0 bases short and J 0 bases short, with 9 bases between. The CDR3 region has the DNA TGTGCCAGCAGCTTAGGCCGAGGTTTCTCCTACAATGAGCAGTTCTTC. Translated, it gives CASSLGRGFSYNEQFF.

This clone was recorded a few times. The rearrangement uses TRBV7-2 and TRBJ1-5, with no clear D. The CDR3 length is 13 residues. The germline V gene has CDR1 SGHTA and CDR2 FQGNSA. Trimming pared 2 bases from V and 5 bases from J, leaving 7 bases between. CDR3 region: CASSLTPDQPQHF. CDR3 DNA: TGTGCCAGCAGCTTAACTCCGGATCAGCCCCAGCATTTT.

The chain is built from TRBV7-2 and TRBJ1-3; D not resolved. The CDR3 is 14 amino acids. In germline, CDR1 is SGHTA, CDR2 FQGNSA. The V gene lost 1 base and the J gene lost 7 bases, with 11 bases spanning the gap. The CDR3 reads CASSLVSSGNTIYF. Here the CDR3 DNA reads TGTGCCAGCAGCTTAGTTTCTAGTGGGAACACCATATATTTT.

This chain joins TRBV7-2 and TRBJ1-2; 8 positions match TRBD1. The CDR3 totals 15 residues. Trimming at V came to 5 bases and at J to 3 bases, leaving 8 bases not matched to a gene. Germline-derived CDR1 and CDR2 are SGHTA and FQGNSA. The chain's CDR3 is CASSSRGRYYYGYTF. CDR3 bases: TGTGCCAGCAGCAGCAGGGGGCGATATTACTATGGCTACACCTTC. Filled out from reference TRBV7-2 and TRBJ1-2, the complete variable domain reads GAGVSQSPSNKVTEKGKDVELRCDPISGHTALYWYRQSLGQGLEFLIYFQGNSAPDKSGLPSDRFSAERTGGSVSTLTIQRTQQEDSAVYLCASSSRGRYYYGYTFGSGTRLTVV.

The rearrangement links TRBV28 to TRBJ1-5; possible D gene TRBD1, 5 bases. Trimming took off 3 bases at V and 1 base at J, with 10 bases between the two ends. The CDR3 runs 15 residues. Germline V gene lookup returns CDR1 MDHEN and CDR2 SYDVKM. CDR3 sequence: CASSLSGMSNQPQHF. In DNA, the CDR3 is TGTGCCAGCAGTTTGTCAGGGATGAGCAATCAGCCCCAGCATTTT.

In DNA, the CDR3 is TGTGCCAGTAGTCCATCGACAGGTTCAGGCACCATATATTTT. It yields the protein CASSPSTGSGTIYF. The chain joins TRBV19 to TRBJ1-3; the D gene is possibly TRBD1 (6 bases). The CDR3 extends over 14 amino acids. The V end was cut by 5 bases, the J end by 9 bases, with 17 bases between. Germline CDR1 and CDR2: LNHDA and SQIVND (reference sequence).

The V and J genes are TRBV5-1 and TRBJ2-7; 8 bases match TRBD2. This CDR3 spans 15 amino acids. V shed 4 bases, J shed 2 bases, and the junction held 8 bases outside the gene matches. The germline V gene has CDR1 SGHRS and CDR2 YFSETQ. The CDR3 loop is CASSPATGGAYEQYF. CDR3 sequence (DNA): TGCGCCAGCAGCCCGGCGACCGGGGGGGCCTACGAGCAGTACTTC.

This clone was observed a single time. The rearrangement links TRBV7-9 to TRBJ2-3; 8 bases line up with TRBD2. J lost 5 bases, V lost 5 bases, and 12 bases had no gene match. CDR3 size: 16 residues. CDR1 SEHNR and CDR2 FQNEAQ come from the germline V gene (reference sequence). Here the CDR3 DNA reads TGTGCCAGCAGCCCGCTCCTCAGCGGGGGATTAGATACGCAGTATTTT. Amino acid sequence: CASSPLLSGGLDTQYF. Complete variable domain (other parts from reference TRBV7-9 and TRBJ2-3): DTGVSQNPRHKITKRGQNVTFRCDPISEHNRLYWYRQTLGQGPEFLTYFQNEAQLEKSRLLSDRFSAERPKGSFSTLEIQRTEQGDSAMYLCASSPLLSGGLDTQYFGPGTRLTVL.

V and J are TRBV9 and TRBJ2-1; the match to TRBD2 covers 7 bases. Per germline, CDR1 SGDLS and CDR2 YYNGEE. With 7 bases clipped from V and 8 bases from J, the junction kept 6 bases outside the gene matches. The CDR3 has 12 amino acids. The CDR3 nucleotides are TGTGCCAGCTCCCCCCGGGAGGATGAGCAGTTCTTC. Protein: CASSPREDEQFF.

This clone has a single count. The chain carries TRBV27 and TRBJ2-7; the match to TRBD1 covers 10 bases. CDR3 length equals 15 residues. With 6 bases clipped from V and 13 bases from J, the junction kept 18 bases outside the gene matches. Germline CDR1 MNHEY, CDR2 SMNVEV (reference sequence). CDR3 DNA: TGTGCCAGCAGGGGGATAGACAGGGGGCTGGAAGCTATCTACTTC. It specifies CASRGIDRGLEAIYF.

This clone was counted once. The chain combines TRBV7-9 with TRBJ1-1; tentatively, D is TRBD1 (5 bases). Between the trimmed V and J ends, which lost 0 bases and 5 bases, there was a span of 10 bases. The CDR3 is 14 amino acids. CDR1 is SEHNR, CDR2 FQNEAQ, per germline (reference sequence). Here the CDR3 reads CASSLAGGWTEAFF. The DNA of the CDR3 is TGTGCCAGCAGCTTAGCGGGGGGGTGGACTGAAGCTTTCTTT.

Remarks on this clone: Other nucleotide sequences from this sample produce the same CDR3. The rearrangement links TRBV19 to TRBJ2-3; tentatively, D is TRBD1 (6 bases). Trimming cost V 3 bases and J 0 bases, with 10 bases left between them. Germline V lookup: CDR1 LNHDA, CDR2 SQIVND (reference sequence). CDR3 length equals 15 residues. The CDR3 is CASSILGGSTDTQYF. CDR3 in DNA: TGTGCCAGTAGTATTCTAGGGGGTAGCACAGATACGCAGTATTTT. Full variable domain (rest looked up from reference TRBV19 and TRBJ2-3): DGGITQSPKYLFRKEGQNVTLSCEQNLNHDAMYWYRQDPGQGLRLIYYSQIVNDFQKGDIAEGYSVSREKKESFPLTVTSAQKNPTAFYLCASSILGGSTDTQYFGPGTRLTVL.

The rearrangement links TRBV6-6 to TRBJ1-2; 8 positions agree with TRBD1. V was clipped by 2 bases and J by 7 bases; unmatched bases: 12. CDR1 is MNHNY, CDR2 SVGAGI, per germline (reference sequence). The CDR3 length is 16 residues. This CDR3 is CASSYLDRGALGGYTF. The CDR3 DNA is TGTGCCAGCAGTTACCTCGACAGGGGCGCTTTAGGTGGCTACACCTTC.

V usage is TRBV19 and J usage is TRBJ1-5, with 8 bases identical to TRBD1. J was trimmed by 11 bases and V by 6 bases; bases with no gene match: 12. The CDR3 loop spans 14 amino acids. Germline CDR1 is LNHDA and CDR2 is SQIVND (reference sequence). CDR3 nucleotide sequence: TGTGCCAGTAGCCTGGACAGGGTCTCAGGGTCCCAGCATTTT. Translation: CASSLDRVSGSQHF.

This sequence joins TRBV28 and TRBJ2-7; tentative D call: TRBD1 (6 bases). CDR1 and CDR2 (germline): MDHEN, SYDVKM. Trimming stripped 7 bases from V and 5 bases from J, with 15 bases between. The CDR3 consists of 13 residues. CDR3 nucleotides: TGTGCCAGCACTGGGGGCCACGCGGACGAGCAGTACTTC. Its protein is CASTGGHADEQYF.

The CDR3 DNA sequence: TGTGCCTGGAGGACAGACAGGGGGTTGCAGTTCTTC. It codes for CAWRTDRGLQFF. J is TRBJ2-1 and V is TRBV30; 9 bases agree with TRBD1. This CDR3 spans 12 amino acids. Germline values: CDR1 GTSNPN, CDR2 SVGIG (reference sequence). With 3 bases clipped from V and 12 bases from J, the junction kept 6 bases outside the gene matches. The variable domain in full, with the rest retrieved from reference TRBV30 and TRBJ2-1, is SQTIHQWPATLVQPVGSPLSLECTVEGTSNPNLYWYRQAAGRGLQLLFYSVGIGQISSEVPQNLSASRPQDRQFILSSKKLLLSDSGFYLCAWRTDRGLQFFGPGTRLTVL.

This sequence joins TRBV14 and TRBJ1-4; D possibly corresponds to TRBD1 (6 bases). V shed 3 bases and J shed 0 bases, with 11 bases lying between them. CDR3 size: 16 residues. Germline loops: CDR1 SGHDN, CDR2 FVKESK. CDR3 amino acids: CASSQGHPATNEKLFF. Here the CDR3 DNA reads TGTGCCAGCAGCCAGGGACATCCTGCAACTAATGAAAAACTGTTTTTT.

This clone was found once. The V call is TRBV20-1, the J call TRBJ2-6; D call uncertain. With 6 bases removed from V and 3 bases from J, the gap between germline ends came to 3 bases. CDR1 is DFQATT, CDR2 SNEGSKA, per germline (reference sequence). This CDR3 comprises 11 residues. CDR3: CSARGANVLTF. CDR3 nucleotide sequence: TGCAGTGCCCGTGGGGCCAACGTCCTGACTTTC.

The rearrangement joins TRBV7-9 to TRBJ1-2; maybe TRBD1 (5 bases). This CDR3 is built from 14 residues. The V gene lost 1 base and the J gene lost 7 bases, with 13 bases spanning the gap. Germline CDR1 is SEHNR and CDR2 is FQNEAQ (reference sequence). The chain's CDR3 is CASSLVTVEGGYTF. Written as DNA, the CDR3 is TGTGCCAGCAGCTTAGTGACAGTGGAAGGTGGCTACACCTTC.

The chain combines TRBV12-5 with TRBJ2-7, with 7 bases matching TRBD1. This CDR3 has 15 residues. Germline-derived CDR1 and CDR2 are LGHNT and FRNRAP. V gave up 2 bases and J gave up 1 base; unmatched junction bases: 5. CDR3 residues: CASGLPRTGSYEQYF. The CDR3, as DNA: TGTGCTAGTGGTTTGCCTCGGACAGGTTCCTACGAGCAGTACTTC.

The J gene is TRBJ1-1, the V gene TRBV11-1; D unresolved. The CDR3 covers 13 residues. The V end was cut by 3 bases, the J end by 1 base, with 6 bases between. The germline V gene encodes CDR1 SGHAT and CDR2 FQDESV (reference sequence). The DNA of the CDR3 is TGTGCCAGCAGCTTTCAAGCGAACACTGAAGCTTTCTTT. Translated: CASSFQANTEAFF.

This clone showed up just a few times. V is TRBV28 and J is TRBJ1-2, with no clear D. Germline CDR1 and CDR2: MDHEN and SYDVKM. V was pared by 2 bases and J by 7 bases, with 5 bases between. The length of the CDR3 is 11 residues. The CDR3, as DNA: TGTGCCAGCAGTTTACGGGGTGGCTACACCTTC. The encoded protein is CASSLRGGYTF.

The chain has TRBV29-1 and TRBJ2-1, with 14 bases fitting TRBD2. V trimming: 4 bases; J trimming: 0 bases; junction bases outside the gene matches: 2. This CDR3 has 16 amino acids. The V gene's germline CDR1 is SQVTM and CDR2 ANQGSEA. The CDR3 nucleotides read TGCAGCGTTGTAGGGACTAGCGGGAGCTCCTACAATGAGCAGTTCTTC. Amino acid sequence: CSVVGTSGSSYNEQFF.

The genes are TRBV30 and TRBJ2-2; 13 nucleotides match TRBD2. The length of the CDR3 is 16 residues. Per germline, CDR1 GTSNPN and CDR2 SVGIG (reference sequence). V dropped 2 bases and J dropped 4; count of bases not matched to a gene: 4. The DNA for the CDR3 is TGTGCCTGGAGTCTGGGACTAGCGGGGATCACCGGGGAGCTGTTTTTT. Encoded protein: CAWSLGLAGITGELFF.

J is TRBJ1-2 and V is TRBV7-9; tentatively, D is TRBD1 (6 bases). Germline V gives CDR1 SEHNR, CDR2 FQNEAQ (reference sequence). The CDR3 runs to 15 residues. Trimming shortened V by 1 base and J by 6 bases, and 15 bases separated the two germline ends. CDR3 residues: CASSLDAKQGHGYTF. The CDR3 nucleotides are TGTGCCAGCAGCTTAGATGCTAAACAGGGACATGGCTACACCTTC.